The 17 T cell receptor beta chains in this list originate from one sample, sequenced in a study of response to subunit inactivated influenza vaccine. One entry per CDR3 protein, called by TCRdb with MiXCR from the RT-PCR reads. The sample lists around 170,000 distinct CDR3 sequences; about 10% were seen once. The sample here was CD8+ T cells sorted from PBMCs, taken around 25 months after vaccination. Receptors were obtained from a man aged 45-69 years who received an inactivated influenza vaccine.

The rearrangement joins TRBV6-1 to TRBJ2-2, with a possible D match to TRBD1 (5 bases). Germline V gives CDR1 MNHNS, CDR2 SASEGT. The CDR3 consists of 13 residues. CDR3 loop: CATTDKNTGELFF. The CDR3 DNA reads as TGTGCTACTACGGACAAGAACACCGGGGAGCTGTTTTTT.

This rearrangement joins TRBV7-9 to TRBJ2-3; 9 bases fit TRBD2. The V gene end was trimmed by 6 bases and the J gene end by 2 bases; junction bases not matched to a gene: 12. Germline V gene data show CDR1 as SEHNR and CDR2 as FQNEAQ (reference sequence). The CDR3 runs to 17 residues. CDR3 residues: CASSPPRAGGPTDTQYF. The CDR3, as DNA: TGTGCCAGCAGTCCTCCCCGGGCGGGAGGGCCCACAGATACGCAGTATTTT. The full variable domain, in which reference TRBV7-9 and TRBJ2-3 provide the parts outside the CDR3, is DTGVSQNPRHKITKRGQNVTFRCDPISEHNRLYWYRQTLGQGPEFLTYFQNEAQLEKSRLLSDRFSAERPKGSFSTLEIQRTEQGDSAMYLCASSPPRAGGPTDTQYFGPGTRLTVL.

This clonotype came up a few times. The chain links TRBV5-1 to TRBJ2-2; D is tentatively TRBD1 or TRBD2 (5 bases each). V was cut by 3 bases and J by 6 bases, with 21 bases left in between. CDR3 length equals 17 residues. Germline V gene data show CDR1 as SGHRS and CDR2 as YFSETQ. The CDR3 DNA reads TGCGCCAGCAGCTCACAATTCCCCGGGACCGGACCCGGGGAGCTGTTTTTT. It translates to CASSSQFPGTGPGELFF.

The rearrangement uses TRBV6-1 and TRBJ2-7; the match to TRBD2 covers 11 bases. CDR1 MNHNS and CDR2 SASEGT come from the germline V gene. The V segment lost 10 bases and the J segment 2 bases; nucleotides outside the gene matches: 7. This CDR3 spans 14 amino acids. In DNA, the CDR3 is TGTGCCACCGGACTAGCGGGCGTAGCCTACGAGCAGTACTTC. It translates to CATGLAGVAYEQYF.

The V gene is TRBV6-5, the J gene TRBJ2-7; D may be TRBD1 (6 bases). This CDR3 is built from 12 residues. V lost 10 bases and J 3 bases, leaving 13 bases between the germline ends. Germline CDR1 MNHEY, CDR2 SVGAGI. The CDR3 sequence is CATGQGIYEQYF. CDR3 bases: TGTGCCACCGGCCAGGGGATCTACGAGCAGTACTTC.

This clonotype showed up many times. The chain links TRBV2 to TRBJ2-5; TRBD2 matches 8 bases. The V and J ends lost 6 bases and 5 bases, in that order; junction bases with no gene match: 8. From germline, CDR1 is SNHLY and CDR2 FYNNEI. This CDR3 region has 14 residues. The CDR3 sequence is CASRVAGSMETQYF. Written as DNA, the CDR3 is TGTGCCAGCAGGGTAGCGGGATCGATGGAGACCCAGTACTTC.

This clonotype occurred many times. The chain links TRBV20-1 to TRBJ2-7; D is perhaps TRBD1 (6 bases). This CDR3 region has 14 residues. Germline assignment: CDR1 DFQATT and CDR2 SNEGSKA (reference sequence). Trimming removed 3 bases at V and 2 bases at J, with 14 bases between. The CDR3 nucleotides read TGCAGTGCTAGCCTCGTAGGGGACACCTACGAGCAGTACTTC. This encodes CSASLVGDTYEQYF.

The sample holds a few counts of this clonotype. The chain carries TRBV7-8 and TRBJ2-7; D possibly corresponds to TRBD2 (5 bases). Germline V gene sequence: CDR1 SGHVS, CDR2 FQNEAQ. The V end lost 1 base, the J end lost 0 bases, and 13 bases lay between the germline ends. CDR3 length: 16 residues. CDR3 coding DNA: TGTGCCAGCAGCTTAGAGGGCGGAGGATACTCCTACGAGCAGTACTTC. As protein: CASSLEGGGYSYEQYF.

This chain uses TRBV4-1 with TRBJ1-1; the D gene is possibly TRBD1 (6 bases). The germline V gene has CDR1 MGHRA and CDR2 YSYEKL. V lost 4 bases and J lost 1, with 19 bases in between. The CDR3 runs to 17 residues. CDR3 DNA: TGCGCCAGCAGCCCAATCTTCCCCGGACAGCAGAACACTGAAGCTTTCTTT. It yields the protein CASSPIFPGQQNTEAFF.

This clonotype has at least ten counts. CDR3 nucleotides: TGCAGCGTTGCGGTGGCCGCCAAGGCCGGGGAGCTGTTTTTT. Its translation: CSVAVAAKAGELFF. The V gene is TRBV29-1, the J gene TRBJ2-2, with D hard to call. The V and J ends lost 4 bases and 6 bases respectively, with 15 bases between them. Germline lookup yields CDR1 SQVTM and CDR2 ANQGSEA. The CDR3 totals 14 residues.

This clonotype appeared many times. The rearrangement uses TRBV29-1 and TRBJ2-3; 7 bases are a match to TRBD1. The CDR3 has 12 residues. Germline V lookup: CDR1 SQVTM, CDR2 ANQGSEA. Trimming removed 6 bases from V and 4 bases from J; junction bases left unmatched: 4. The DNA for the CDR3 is TGCAGCGTGGACAGGAGCCCAGATACGCAGTATTTT. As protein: CSVDRSPDTQYF.

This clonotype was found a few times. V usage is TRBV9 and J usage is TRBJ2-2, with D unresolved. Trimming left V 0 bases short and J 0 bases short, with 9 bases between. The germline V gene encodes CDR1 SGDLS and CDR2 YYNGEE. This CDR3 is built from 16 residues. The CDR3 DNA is TGTGCCAGCAGCGTAGCACGACGGACGAACACCGGGGAGCTGTTTTTT. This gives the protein CASSVARRTNTGELFF.

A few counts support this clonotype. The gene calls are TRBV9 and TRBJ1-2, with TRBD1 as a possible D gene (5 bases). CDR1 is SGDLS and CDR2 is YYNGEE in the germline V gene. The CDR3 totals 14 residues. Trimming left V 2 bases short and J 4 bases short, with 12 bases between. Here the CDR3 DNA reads TGTGCCAGCAGCGTGGGGGATTCGGGCTATGGCTACACCTTC. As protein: CASSVGDSGYGYTF.

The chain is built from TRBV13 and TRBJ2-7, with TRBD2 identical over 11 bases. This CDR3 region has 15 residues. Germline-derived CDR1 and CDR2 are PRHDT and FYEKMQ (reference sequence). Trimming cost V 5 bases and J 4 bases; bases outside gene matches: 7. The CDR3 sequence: CASSEGTSGAYEQYF. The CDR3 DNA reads TGTGCCAGCAGCGAAGGGACTAGCGGTGCGTACGAGCAGTACTTC.

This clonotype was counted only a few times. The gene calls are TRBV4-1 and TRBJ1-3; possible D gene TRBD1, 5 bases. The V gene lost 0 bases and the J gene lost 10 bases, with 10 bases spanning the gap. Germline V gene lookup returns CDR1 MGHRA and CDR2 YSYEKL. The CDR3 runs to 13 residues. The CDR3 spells CASSQEGEDTIYF. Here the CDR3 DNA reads TGCGCCAGCAGCCAAGAGGGGGAGGATACCATATATTTT.

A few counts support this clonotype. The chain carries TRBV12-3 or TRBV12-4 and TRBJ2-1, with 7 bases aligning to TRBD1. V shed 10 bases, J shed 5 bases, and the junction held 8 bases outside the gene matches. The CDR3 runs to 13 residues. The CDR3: CATGPTGHNEQFF. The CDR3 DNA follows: TGTGCCACGGGGCCGACAGGGCACAATGAGCAGTTCTTC.

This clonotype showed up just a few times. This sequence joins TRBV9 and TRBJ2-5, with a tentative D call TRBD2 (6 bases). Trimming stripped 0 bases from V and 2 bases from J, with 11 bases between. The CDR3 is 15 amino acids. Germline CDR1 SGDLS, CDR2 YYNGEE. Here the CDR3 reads CASSVAMGLQETQYF. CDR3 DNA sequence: TGTGCCAGCAGCGTAGCCATGGGACTTCAAGAGACCCAGTACTTC.